These T cell receptor beta chains were read from a single sample in a study of cytomegalovirus exposure and HLA in healthy donors. Using immunoSEQ multiplex PCR, the repertoire was profiled, and TCRdb retains in-frame clones only, with some absent. Among roughly 48,000 clones, 70% to 80% were seen once, and the ten largest hold 3.4%. The specimen sequenced was PBMCs. The source is a woman in her thirties in good health and CMV-seronegative. Both conserved end residues are part of each CDR3. Fields, in order: D gene, clone size, V gene, J gene, CDR3 DNA, CDR3 protein. The D gene is left open where the match is weak. A clone size is listed for some rows: how often the clone was seen (once, few, many), or a class if it is expanded.

D: NA; size: NA; V: TRBV10-3; J: TRBJ2-1; DNA: TGTGCCATCACGTCTTCTCAGAATGAGCAGTTCTTC; CDR3: CAITSSQNEQFF
D: NA; size: NA; V: TRBV5-1; J: TRBJ1-1; DNA: TGCGCCAGCAGCTTGGCCTCTAGGGGGTTAACTGAAGCTTTCTTT; CDR3: CASSLASRGLTEAFF
D: NA; size: NA; V: TRBV30; J: TRBJ2-7; DNA: TGTGCCTGGAGTGTACAGAACAGGCCTTACGAGCAGTACTTC; CDR3: CAWSVQNRPYEQYF
D: NA; size: NA; V: TRBV11-2; J: TRBJ2-3; DNA: TGTGCCAGCAGCTCCCGGGACTTTTATACGCAGTATTTT; CDR3: CASSSRDFYTQYF
D: NA; size: few; V: TRBV28; J: TRBJ1-2; DNA: TGTGCCAGCCGTTCTCAGAATTTCGATGGCTACACCTTC; CDR3: CASRSQNFDGYTF
D: TRBD1; size: NA; V: TRBV9; J: TRBJ2-1; DNA: TGTGCCAGCAGCGCCGGACTTTACAGGGGTGAGCAGTTCTTC; CDR3: CASSAGLYRGEQFF
D: TRBD1; size: NA; V: TRBV30; J: TRBJ1-2; DNA: TGTGCCTGGAGTCAAAACAGGGGCTATGGCTACACCTTC; CDR3: CAWSQNRGYGYTF
D: TRBD1; size: NA; V: TRBV20-1; J: TRBJ1-2; DNA: TGCAGTGCCAAACAGGGGGGCTACACCTTC; CDR3: CSAKQGGYTF
D: NA; size: NA; V: TRBV6-6; J: TRBJ1-1; DNA: TGTGCCAGCAGTTACGAGGGGGTCGCTGAAGCTTTCTTT; CDR3: CASSYEGVAEAFF
D: TRBD2; size: NA; V: TRBV6-5; J: TRBJ2-3; DNA: TGTGCCAGCAGTTACTCGACTAGCGGGAGCGGTACGCAGTATTTT; CDR3: CASSYSTSGSGTQYF
D: NA; size: few; V: TRBV6-6; J: TRBJ1-1; DNA: TGTGCCAGCAGTTACTCGAGGAACACTGAAGCTTTCTTT; CDR3: CASSYSRNTEAFF
D: NA; size: NA; V: TRBV10-3; J: TRBJ2-7; DNA: TGTGCCATCGGGGGCAGGGAGAACGAGCAGTACTTC; CDR3: CAIGGRENEQYF
D: NA; size: NA; V: TRBV4-2; J: TRBJ1-1; DNA: TGTGCCAGCAGCCCCAGGATTGGGAACACTGAAGCTTTCTTT; CDR3: CASSPRIGNTEAFF
D: NA; size: few; V: TRBV4-2; J: TRBJ2-7; DNA: TGTGCCAGCAGCCAAGGTACGACTTCCAAACGGGGACATCTCTACGAGCAGTACTTC; CDR3: CASSQGTTSKRGHLYEQYF
D: NA; size: few; V: TRBV30; J: TRBJ2-5; DNA: TGTGCCTGGAGTGGGGGCGGAGAGACCCAGTACTTC; CDR3: CAWSGGGETQYF
D: TRBD1; size: NA; V: TRBV6-5; J: TRBJ2-7; DNA: TGTGCCAGCAGTCCCTTGACAGGGGGATTCTCCGAGCAGTACTTC; CDR3: CASSPLTGGFSEQYF
D: TRBD1; size: NA; V: TRBV9; J: TRBJ1-5; DNA: TGTGCCAGCAGCGTCCGACAGGGATCGGAACAGCCCCAGCATTTT; CDR3: CASSVRQGSEQPQHF
D: TRBD2; size: NA; V: TRBV7-2; J: TRBJ2-3; DNA: TGTGCCAGCAGCTTAGACCCCCTAGCGGGGAGAACAGATACGCAGTATTTT; CDR3: CASSLDPLAGRTDTQYF
D: TRBD1; size: NA; V: TRBV29-1; J: TRBJ1-1; DNA: TGCAGCGTTGAATCTACGGACAGGCCGCTGTATGCTTTCTTT; CDR3: CSVESTDRPLYAFF
D: TRBD2; size: NA; V: TRBV5-8; J: TRBJ2-5; DNA: TGTGCCAGCAGCACGGGACTAGCGGGACCGGAGACCCAGTACTTC; CDR3: CASSTGLAGPETQYF
D: NA; size: NA; V: TRBV25-1; J: TRBJ1-1; DNA: TGTGCCAGCAGTGGGGCTAAATCCGGTGAAGCTTTCTTT; CDR3: CASSGAKSGEAFF
D: NA; size: NA; V: TRBV29-1; J: TRBJ2-7; DNA: TGCAGCGTCCGTACCTACGAGCAGTACTTC; CDR3: CSVRTYEQYF
D: NA; size: NA; V: TRBV6-4; J: TRBJ2-1; DNA: TGTGCCAGCAGTACTAGCTCCTACAATGAGCAGTTCTTC; CDR3: CASSTSSYNEQFF
D: NA; size: few; V: TRBV6-5; J: TRBJ1-2; DNA: TGTGCCAGCAGTTGGACAGCTATGTGGGGCTACACCTTC; CDR3: CASSWTAMWGYTF
D: NA; size: NA; V: TRBV29-1; J: TRBJ2-3; DNA: TGCAGCGTTCCCCCGGGACTTAGGTGGGGGACAGATACGCAGTATTTT; CDR3: CSVPPGLRWGTDTQYF